These T cell receptor beta chains were read from a single sample in a study of cytomegalovirus exposure and HLA in healthy donors. Some clones are missing from TCRdb's copy, which holds only in-frame ones; the method was immunoSEQ multiplex PCR. The sample lists approximately 61,000 clones; approximately 72% were seen once. The sequencing input was PBMCs. Every receptor here comes from a man between 50 and 59 years old in good health and CMV-seropositive. Both conserved end residues are part of each CDR3. The order of the fields is CDR3 length, clone size, D gene, J gene, V gene, CDR3 DNA, CDR3 protein. D genes are given only for firm matches. Not every row has a clone size; where given, it reads once, few, many or a size class.

>17|-|TRBD2|TRBJ2-3|TRBV7-9
TGTGCCAGCAGCTGGCACAGGACTAGCGGAGTTGGAGATACGCAGTATTTT
CASSWHRTSGVGDTQYF
>15|-|-|TRBJ1-5|TRBV7-8
TGTGCCAGCAGCGGGGGCTCTGGGCTTGGCCAGCCCCAGCATTTT
CASSGGSGLGQPQHF
>16|few|-|TRBJ2-1|TRBV5-1
TGCGCCAGCAGCTTGGTCCGAGATAGCGCGTACAATGAGCAGTTCTTC
CASSLVRDSAYNEQFF
>12|-|-|TRBJ2-7|TRBV6-1
TGTGCCAGCAGTACCGGTGGTCCCGAGCAGTACTTC
CASSTGGPEQYF
>14|-|TRBD1|TRBJ1-2|TRBV6-5
TGTGCCAGCAGTATCCGACAGGGTGACTATGGCTACACCTTC
CASSIRQGDYGYTF
>15|-|-|TRBJ2-7|TRBV7-3
TGTGCCAGCAGCTTACGTCGGGCTAGAGACTACGAGCAGTACTTC
CASSLRRARDYEQYF
>14|many|-|TRBJ2-2|TRBV27
TGTGCCAGCAGTTTAGGTAGCGCGGCCCGGGAGCTGTTTTTT
CASSLGSAARELFF
>16|-|-|TRBJ1-6|TRBV28
TGTGCCAGCAGTTCCCGTGGGGGGGGAGGCAATTCACCCCTCCACTTT
CASSSRGGGGNSPLHF
>17|-|-|TRBJ2-3|TRBV5-6
TGTGCCAGCAGCTTGGATATGGGGGCTTCCTCCACAGATACGCAGTATTTT
CASSLDMGASSTDTQYF
>15|-|TRBD2|TRBJ2-3|TRBV6-5
TGTGCCAGCAGTTGGACTAGCGGGAACACAGATACGCAGTATTTT
CASSWTSGNTDTQYF
>16|-|TRBD1|TRBJ1-4|TRBV29-1
TGCAGCGTTGAAGGGGGACAGGGCGGTTCAGCCGAAAAACTGTTTTTT
CSVEGGQGGSAEKLFF
>14|-|TRBD2|TRBJ2-3|TRBV5-4
TGTGCCGGAGGGGCGGGGGGGTATTCAGATACGCAGTATTTT
CAGGAGGYSDTQYF
>15|-|TRBD2|TRBJ2-7|TRBV5-1
TGCGCCAGCAGCTTGTCCGGGACTAGGACTTATGAGCAGTACTTC
CASSLSGTRTYEQYF
>15|few|-|TRBJ2-7|TRBV6-5
TGTGCCAGCAGTCCCCTCGGACTCTTCTCCTACGAGCAGTACTTC
CASSPLGLFSYEQYF
>14|once|TRBD1|TRBJ1-2|TRBV29-1
TGCAGCGTTGCACAGGGGACGACGATTTATGGCTACACCTTC
CSVAQGTTIYGYTF
>14|-|TRBD2|TRBJ2-7|TRBV7-2
TGTGCCAGCAGTTCTAGCGGGGGGTCCTACGAGCAGTACTTC
CASSSSGGSYEQYF
>13|-|TRBD1|TRBJ1-4|TRBV6-5
TGTGCCACCACAGGGGGAATAGATGAAAAACTGTTTTTT
CATTGGIDEKLFF
>17|-|TRBD2|TRBJ2-6|TRBV27
TGTGCCAGCAGTTTGAGCCGGGAGGGCTCTGGGGCCAACGTCCTGACTTTC
CASSLSREGSGANVLTF
>13|-|-|TRBJ2-3|TRBV11-3
TGTGCCAGCAGCTTCAGAGGGTCAGATACGCAGTATTTT
CASSFRGSDTQYF
>12|-|-|TRBJ1-4|TRBV7-9
TGTTCCAGCAGCCAAGGGGCCGAAAAACTGTTTTTT
CSSSQGAEKLFF
>12|-|TRBD1|TRBJ2-1|TRBV30
TGTGCCTGGAACAGGGGTCGCAATGAGCAGTTCTTC
CAWNRGRNEQFF
>16|-|TRBD2|TRBJ2-2|TRBV28
TGTGCCAGCAGTTTAGGGACTAGCGGGAGCACCGGGGAGCTGTTTTTT
CASSLGTSGSTGELFF
>18|once|-|TRBJ2-2|TRBV4-1
TGCGCCAGCAGCCAAGGCTCCCGGACAGCCTCGAACACCGGGGAGCTGTTTTTT
CASSQGSRTASNTGELFF
>18|-|TRBD1|TRBJ2-7|TRBV6-1
TGTGCCAGCAGTGAACAGCTTATTATTGGGACAGGAACCTACGAGCAGTACTTC
CASSEQLIIGTGTYEQYF
>15|-|TRBD2|TRBJ2-5|TRBV10-3
TGTGCCATCACCGAGGGGTGGAGCGGGAAGGAGACCCAGTACTTC
CAITEGWSGKETQYF
>14|-|TRBD2|TRBJ2-3|TRBV19
TGTGCCAGTAGGCTAGCGGGAGCGGGAGATACGCAGTATTTT
CASRLAGAGDTQYF
>14|-|-|TRBJ1-2|TRBV4-1
TGCGCCAGCAGCCAAGTCCACAGTAACTATGGCTACACCTTC
CASSQVHSNYGYTF
>16|few|TRBD1|TRBJ1-2|TRBV5-4
TGTGCCAGCAGCCCCCCCGGGACAGGGGAAGCAACTGGCTACACCTTC
CASSPPGTGEATGYTF
>13|-|TRBD2|TRBJ2-5|TRBV15
TGTGCCACCAGGACTAGCGGACAAGAGACCCAGTACTTC
CATRTSGQETQYF
>11|few|-|TRBJ2-7|TRBV25-1
TGTGCCAGCAGTGCCGGCTACGAGCAGTACTTC
CASSAGYEQYF
>14|few|TRBD2|TRBJ2-1|TRBV6-5
TGTGCCAGCAGTAAGGGACTAGCGAGGAATGAGCAGTTCTTC
CASSKGLARNEQFF